This T cell receptor beta chain was obtained from a study of CD8+ T cells in alopecia areata. Extraction of RNA preceded its reverse transcription into cDNA, which served as the sequencing template. Repertoires were generated with immunoSEQ multiplex PCR, while TCRdb's copy carries only in-frame clones and drops some. The sample records 100,000 to 150,000 clones, roughly two fifths being singletons. Germline CDR1 SEHNR, CDR2 FQNEAQ (reference sequence). The CDR3 extends over 16 amino acids. Deletions cut 7 bases from V and 0 bases from J, with 15 bases between. Alopecia areata patients had lesional scalp punch biopsies and peripheral blood taken from them.

V and J are TRBV7-9 and TRBJ2-2, with D possibly being TRBD2 (5 bases). Material: CD4+ T cells sorted from blood. This TCR derives from a human donor with alopecia areata. In DNA, the CDR3 is TGTGCCAGCACCGTCGGGGTTGACTCGAACACCGGGGAGCTGTTTTTT. Encoded protein: CASTVGVDSNTGELFF.